The entry below describes one TCR beta chain. Its antigen is undetermined. The CDR3 runs to 16 residues. The germline gives CDR1 SQVTM, CDR2 ANQGSEA. J lost 7 bases, V lost 7 bases, and 14 bases had no gene match. This sample is part of a study of Ad26.COV2.S vaccination and SARS-CoV-2 variants. Study-wide findings and caveats: Recipients of either vaccine or placebo displayed similar breadth of non-spike TCRs. The placebo group had lower spike-specific TCR breadth than the vaccine recipients did. Measures of TCR breadth and depth may have fallen short of total T cell responses.

Sequenced by immunoSEQ multiplex PCR; TCRdb stores in-frame clones only, minus some. The top ten hold approximately 15% of the sample, which has roughly 100,000 clones, roughly 80% seen once. The chain joins TRBV29-1 to TRBJ2-2, with TRBD1 matching over 11 bases. The receptor comes from a human donor who had recovered from COVID-19. The sequences come from peripheral blood, collected after recovery from COVID-19. The CDR3 spells CSAPGGTGGAGGELFF. CDR3 DNA sequence: TGCAGCGCACCCGGGGGGACAGGGGGTGCGGGCGGGGAGCTGTTTTTT.